The 19 T cell receptor beta chains presented below share a single source sample, sequenced in a study of beta chain features in type 1 diabetes. Findings and limits, study-wide: Type 1 diabetes patients had TCRB CDR3s that were shorter (moderately but significantly so) in all four CD4+ subsets.

Which antigens these TCRs recognize remains unknown. The authors reverse transcribed all of the isolated RNA, so sequencing captured expressed TCRB transcripts. Profiling relied on immunoSEQ multiplex PCR, and the TCRdb table lists in-frame clones only, not all of them. The repertoire holds hundreds of thousands of clones, with under 15% as singletons. Sequenced: naive CD4+ T cells from blood. The source is a man between 18 and 29 years old with type 1 diabetes.

This chain links TRBV10-3 with TRBJ1-2, with 8 bases identical to TRBD1. Trimming took 6 bases from V and 4 from J; bases not matched to a gene: 10. The CDR3 runs to 15 residues. Germline-derived CDR1 and CDR2 are ENHRY and SYGVKD. DNA for the CDR3: TGTGCCATCAGGGATACCGGGACAGGACTCTATGGCTACACCTTC. It yields the protein CAIRDTGTGLYGYTF.

The CDR3 spells CASSFEGVETQYF. CDR3 bases: TGTGCCAGCAGCTTTGAGGGGGTGGAGACCCAGTACTTC. The gene calls are TRBV11-3 and TRBJ2-5, with a weak D call TRBD1 (6 bases). V was trimmed by 3 bases and J by 5 bases, leaving 10 bases between them. This CDR3 region has 13 residues. Germline CDR1 is SGHNT and CDR2 is YENEEA.

The J gene is TRBJ2-2, the V gene TRBV11-2, with 8 bases lining up with TRBD2. J gave up 0 bases and V 5 bases, and 5 bases lay outside the gene matches. This CDR3 is 16 amino acids long. Germline-derived CDR1 and CDR2 are SGHAT and FQNNGV. The chain's CDR3 is CASSPIAGPNTGELFF. CDR3 DNA sequence: TGTGCCAGCAGCCCTATAGCGGGACCGAACACCGGGGAGCTGTTTTTT.

The J gene is TRBJ2-7, the V gene TRBV7-8; D is possibly TRBD2 (6 bases). V lost 5 bases and J 3 bases, leaving 8 bases between the germline ends. Germline V gives CDR1 SGHVS, CDR2 FQNEAQ. The CDR3 sequence is 12 residues long. The CDR3 nucleotides are TGTGCCAGCAGCCGGGGGTTCTACGAGCAGTACTTC. Protein: CASSRGFYEQYF.

The chain links TRBV7-6 to TRBJ2-7; D uncertain. The germline CDR1 and CDR2 sequences are SGHVS and FNYEAQ. The CDR3 has 14 amino acids. The V gene lost 1 base and the J gene lost 0 bases, with 7 bases spanning the gap. In nucleotides, the CDR3 is TGTGCCAGCAGCTTAGACCCGACCTCCTACGAGCAGTACTTC. Translating it yields CASSLDPTSYEQYF.

The V and J genes are TRBV6-1 and TRBJ1-2; no clear D gene. CDR1 is MNHNS and CDR2 is SASEGT in the germline V gene. The ends were cut back, 6 bases at V and 14 bases at J, with 19 bases in the middle. CDR3 length equals 12 residues. CDR3 nucleotide sequence: TGTGCCAGCAGGCCAACTACAGCTCCCAAGACCTTC. It specifies CASRPTTAPKTF.

This clone was seen a handful of times. V is TRBV29-1 and J is TRBJ2-1, with 7 bases matching TRBD1. Germline-derived CDR1 and CDR2 are SQVTM and ANQGSEA. V shed 1 base and J 12 bases; nucleotides not matched to a gene: 12. CDR3 length equals 14 residues. The CDR3 coding sequence is TGCAGCGTTGAAGGATGGAGGCATTCAGGGGGGCAGTTCTTC. Amino acid sequence: CSVEGWRHSGGQFF.

This clone appeared a few times. The V and J genes are TRBV4-1 and TRBJ1-4, with 7 bases fitting TRBD1. Germline V gene lookup returns CDR1 MGHRA and CDR2 YSYEKL. Germline trimming cut 5 bases from V and 16 bases from J; bases unmatched to any gene: 10. The length of the CDR3 is 12 residues. The CDR3 coding sequence is TGCGCCAGCAGCGGATTATACAGGGGACCGTTTTTT. It translates to CASSGLYRGPFF.

This clone showed up just a few times. The chain combines TRBV11-2 with TRBJ2-1; 8 nucleotides match TRBD1. Looked up from germline, CDR1 is SGHAT and CDR2 is FQNNGV. Trimming took 4 bases from V and 9 from J; bases not matched to a gene: 8. CDR3 length: 14 amino acids. CDR3: CASSSQGAKSEQFF. The CDR3 DNA reads as TGTGCCAGCAGCTCCCAGGGGGCGAAATCTGAGCAGTTCTTC.

This clone was seen only a few times. The CDR3 here is CATSRTGNYGYTF. In nucleotides, the CDR3 is TGTGCCACCAGCCGGACAGGGAACTATGGCTACACCTTC. The J gene is TRBJ1-2, the V gene TRBV15, with 8 positions matching TRBD1. The ends lost 5 bases at V and 2 bases at J; junction bases unmatched: 1. The germline V gene has CDR1 LNHNV and CDR2 YYDKDF (reference sequence). This CDR3 contains 13 residues.

The V gene is TRBV10-3, the J gene TRBJ2-1; possible D gene TRBD1, 6 bases. CDR1 is ENHRY, CDR2 SYGVKD, per germline. With 0 bases removed from V and 0 bases from J, the gap between germline ends came to 9 bases. The CDR3 consists of 16 residues. The DNA for the CDR3 is TGTGCCATCAGTGAGTCGGGGGCCTCCTCCTACAATGAGCAGTTCTTC. Its protein is CAISESGASSYNEQFF.

This clone was found a few times. V is TRBV7-2 and J is TRBJ2-7; D is unclear. The V end lost 9 bases, the J end lost 0 bases, and 9 bases lay between the germline ends. Germline lookup yields CDR1 SGHTA and CDR2 FQGNSA. CDR3 length: 12 amino acids. CDR3 in amino acids: CASGRPSYEQYF. CDR3 coding DNA: TGTGCCAGTGGTAGGCCCTCCTACGAGCAGTACTTC. Variable domain in full (rest from reference TRBV7-2 and TRBJ2-7): GAGVSQSPSNKVTEKGKDVELRCDPISGHTALYWYRQSLGQGLEFLIYFQGNSAPDKSGLPSDRFSAERTGGSVSTLTIQRTQQEDSAVYLCASGRPSYEQYFGPGTRLTVT.

This clone was seen a handful of times. The V and J genes are TRBV19 and TRBJ1-1, with D uncertain. Germline CDR1 LNHDA, CDR2 SQIVND (reference sequence). The CDR3 is 12 residues long. Between the trimmed V and J ends, which lost 7 bases and 0 bases, there was a span of 6 bases. The CDR3 bases are TGTGCCAGTACGTCTCTGAACACTGAAGCTTTCTTT. Translated: CASTSLNTEAFF.

This chain joins TRBV18 and TRBJ1-5; D remains unclear. V was pared by 2 bases and J by 11 bases, with 13 bases between. Germline CDR1 reads KGHSH; CDR2 reads LQKENI. CDR3 length: 13 residues. This CDR3 is CASSPREHESQHF. Written as DNA, the CDR3 is TGTGCCAGCTCACCAAGGGAGCACGAATCCCAGCATTTT.

CDR3 sequence: CASSLDWIGAQGEAFF. In DNA form, the CDR3 reads TGTGCCAGCAGCTTAGATTGGATAGGAGCCCAGGGTGAAGCTTTCTTT. The rearrangement joins TRBV11-2 to TRBJ1-1; perhaps TRBD1 as D (5 bases). This CDR3 has 16 residues. V shed 0 bases and J shed 7 bases, with 18 bases lying between them. Germline V CDR1 and CDR2: SGHAT, FQNNGV.

Only a few counts were recorded for this clone. The chain is built from TRBV30 and TRBJ2-1, with D possibly matching TRBD2 (6 bases). Germline CDR1 and CDR2: GTSNPN and SVGIG (reference sequence). The length of the CDR3 is 12 residues. V was cut by 0 bases and J by 8 bases, with 8 bases left in between. This chain's CDR3 is CAWSVGGYEQFF. The DNA for the CDR3 is TGTGCCTGGAGTGTCGGGGGATATGAGCAGTTCTTC.

This clone occurred a few times. The chain joins TRBV5-1 to TRBJ2-3; perhaps TRBD2 as D (6 bases). CDR1 and CDR2 from the germline V gene are SGHRS and YFSETQ. Between the trimmed V and J ends, which lost 4 bases and 2 bases, there was a span of 14 bases. The CDR3 covers 15 residues. CDR3 in DNA: TGCGCCAGCAGCGCCGGGACTCCGTTCACAGATACGCAGTATTTT. This sequence encodes CASSAGTPFTDTQYF.

A few counts support this clone. Different DNA sequences within this sample yield the same CDR3. The J gene is TRBJ1-1, the V gene TRBV2; TRBD1 matches at 8 bases. The J segment lost 2 bases and the V segment lost 6 bases, leaving 8 bases of the junction unmatched. Germline V lookup: CDR1 SNHLY, CDR2 FYNNEI. This CDR3 spans 15 amino acids. The CDR3 here is CASSGQGARNTEAFF. CDR3 DNA: TGTGCCAGCAGCGGTCAGGGGGCGCGTAACACTGAAGCTTTCTTT.

This clone showed up just a few times. In nucleotides, the CDR3 is TGTGCCAGCAGCCTATCGGACAGGGGTGGCTCACCCCTCCACTTT. It codes for CASSLSDRGGSPLHF. The rearrangement links TRBV7-9 to TRBJ1-6, with 9 bases fitting TRBD1. Looked up from germline, CDR1 is SEHNR and CDR2 is FQNEAQ (reference sequence). The junction had 9 bases not matched to a gene; V was cut back by 5 bases and J by 10 bases. CDR3 size: 15 residues. The entire variable domain, with the rest obtained from reference TRBV7-9 and TRBJ1-6, is as follows: DTGVSQNPRHKITKRGQNVTFRCDPISEHNRLYWYRQTLGQGPEFLTYFQNEAQLEKSRLLSDRFSAERPKGSFSTLEIQRTEQGDSAMYLCASSLSDRGGSPLHFGNGTRLTVT.